The text below deals with one T cell receptor beta chain. The antigen it recognizes is unknown. Data came from a NextSeq 550. The Human TCR Profiling Kit (MiLaboratory) was used to make UMI-labeled 5' RACE TRB cDNA libraries. The full amount of extracted RNA was used for cDNA synthesis, and the full amount of resulting cDNA was used for PCR amplification. Libraries were prepared in parallel with an identical number of PCR cycles. The original pipeline was this. About 49,000 +/- 11,000 unique UMI-labeled TRB cDNA molecules per library were extracted with MIGEC and MiXCR, with at least two reads per UMI required. On average, roughly 40,000 +/- 10,000 functional in-frame TRB CDR3 nucleotide clonotypes lacking stop codons were found per library. After each sample was downsampled to 5000 UMI-labeled TRB molecules, VDJtools was used to calculate diversity metrics such as normalized Shannon-Wiener and Chao1. VDJtools computed clonotype-size-weighted physicochemical properties of the central five CDR3 residues: interaction energy, strength, volume and Kidera factor 4. Based on TCRdb reprocessing of the reads, there is one entry per CDR3 protein sequence, and DNA is missing. The V and J calls were determined by TCRdb, not by the authors. The sample's own table lists under 150,000 distinct CDR3 sequences. Clones ranked in the top ten supply 0.25% to 0.3% of the sample.

Reading from cysteine to phenylalanine, the CDR3 counts 15 amino acids. No DNA sequence is on record. The CDR1 and CDR2 encoded by the germline V gene are SGHNT and YENEEA. This entry comes from a study of CXCR3-negative and CXCR3-positive naive CD8 T cells (dated by TCRdb to between 2017 and 2020). Study-wide context: In total, some 140 million TRB reads were obtained, corresponding to roughly 1.5 +/- 0.3 million reads per library. Naive subsets from about 5 donors and memory cells from 3 donors were included in the TRBV-TRBJ cluster analysis. Diversity and physicochemical repertoire analyses were performed on some eleven donors pooled from two independent experiments. The paper's findings and limits, for the study overall: TRB CDR3s from CXCR3-positive naive cells showed higher hydrophobicity (lower Kidera factor 4), lower energy, and higher strength and volume indices than CXCR3-negative naive cells. Similar TRBV-TRBJ usage was shown by naive CXCR3-negative and CXCR3-positive cells from the same donor, whereas distinct patterns were shown by memory cells. Because surface CD5, which is linked to self-reactivity in mice, was comparable between the naive subsets, TCR interaction strength was also inferred from TRB CDR3 physicochemical properties. Repertoire diversity was comparably high in both naive subsets but much lower in memory CD8+ T cells. Because CXCR3 expression was partially decreased after cryopreservation, freshly isolated PBMCs were used for most assays.

Each CD8+ T cell subset was flow-sorted in triplicate, and 300,000 to 350,000 cells per subset were placed directly into RLT lysis buffer. To keep memory contaminants out, a stringent definition of naive CD8+ T cells was applied: CD45RO-CCR7+CD27+CD95-. Peripheral blood mononuclear cells were isolated from buffy coats by standard density gradient centrifugation. Naive CXCR3-negative and CXCR3-positive CD8+ T cells were flow-sorted using a FACSAria III. Total RNA was extracted from sorted cells with an RNeasy Mini Kit. This TCR derives from a human donor in good health. Some clones in this sample may be carry-over from other donors' samples. The sequenced sample was naive CXCR3+ CD8+ T cells from blood. This sample's cell subset or site label indicates: CD45RO-CCR7+CD27+CD95- naive CD8+ T cells expressing CXCR3 (TNR3+). The receptor chain draws on TRBV11-3 and TRBJ2-2; TCRdb reports TRBD1, a call that lacks DNA to check it against. CDR3 region: CASSPYRDGVGELFF.